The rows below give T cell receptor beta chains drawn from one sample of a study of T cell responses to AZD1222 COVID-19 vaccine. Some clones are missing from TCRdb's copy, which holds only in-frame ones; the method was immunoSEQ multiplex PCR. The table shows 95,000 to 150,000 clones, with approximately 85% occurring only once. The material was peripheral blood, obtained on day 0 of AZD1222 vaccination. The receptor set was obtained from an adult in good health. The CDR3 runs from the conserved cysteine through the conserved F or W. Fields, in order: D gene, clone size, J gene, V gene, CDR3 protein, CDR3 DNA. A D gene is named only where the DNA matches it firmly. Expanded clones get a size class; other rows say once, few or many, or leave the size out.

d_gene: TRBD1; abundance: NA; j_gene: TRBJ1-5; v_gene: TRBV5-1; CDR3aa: CASRPGTEEQPQHF; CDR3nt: TGCGCCAGCAGGCCCGGGACAGAGGAACAGCCCCAGCATTTT
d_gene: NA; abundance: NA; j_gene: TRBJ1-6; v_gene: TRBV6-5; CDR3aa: CASSYSRLNSPLHF; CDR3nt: TGTGCCAGCAGTTACTCGAGGCTTAATTCACCCCTCCACTTT
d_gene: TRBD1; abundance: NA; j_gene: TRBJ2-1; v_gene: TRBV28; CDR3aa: CASSLTGGAVNEQFF; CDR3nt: TGTGCCAGCAGTTTAACAGGGGGCGCGGTCAATGAGCAGTTCTTC
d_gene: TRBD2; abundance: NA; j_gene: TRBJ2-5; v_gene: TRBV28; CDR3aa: CASSLWERGLETQYF; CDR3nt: TGTGCCAGCAGTTTATGGGAGCGGGGGTTAGAGACCCAGTACTTC
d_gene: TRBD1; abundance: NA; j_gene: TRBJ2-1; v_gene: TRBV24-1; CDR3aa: CATSERTGTGGPSYNEQFF; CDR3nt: TGTGCCACCAGTGAGCGCACCGGGACAGGGGGGCCCTCCTACAATGAGCAGTTCTTC
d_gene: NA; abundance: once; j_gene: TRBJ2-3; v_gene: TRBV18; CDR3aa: CASSPPGLYTDTQYF; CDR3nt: TGTGCCAGCTCACCTCCTGGACTGTACACAGATACGCAGTATTTT
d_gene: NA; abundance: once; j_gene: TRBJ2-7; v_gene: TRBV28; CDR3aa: CASSGGEYEALESNEQYF; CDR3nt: TGTGCCAGCAGCGGTGGGGAATATGAGGCTCTCGAGTCGAACGAGCAGTACTTC
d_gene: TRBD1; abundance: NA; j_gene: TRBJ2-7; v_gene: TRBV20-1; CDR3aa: CSAMTGYEQYF; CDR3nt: TGCAGTGCCATGACAGGGTACGAGCAGTACTTC
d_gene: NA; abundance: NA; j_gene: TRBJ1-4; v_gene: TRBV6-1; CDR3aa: CASSELRHNEKLFF; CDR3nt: TGTGCCAGCAGTGAACTTCGGCACAATGAAAAACTGTTTTTT
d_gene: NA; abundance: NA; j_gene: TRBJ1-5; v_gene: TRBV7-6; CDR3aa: CASSSGTSNQPQHF; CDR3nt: TGTGCCAGCAGCTCCGGGACGAGCAATCAGCCCCAGCATTTT
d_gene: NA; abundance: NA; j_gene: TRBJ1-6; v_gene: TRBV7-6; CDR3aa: CASSLEGLGNSPLHF; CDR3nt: TGTGCCAGCAGCTTAGAGGGGTTAGGTAATTCACCCCTCCACTTT
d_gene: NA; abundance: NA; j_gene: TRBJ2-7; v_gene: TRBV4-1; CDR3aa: CASSQGSFGGEQYF; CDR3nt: TGCGCCAGCAGCCAAGGGTCGTTTGGGGGCGAGCAGTACTTC
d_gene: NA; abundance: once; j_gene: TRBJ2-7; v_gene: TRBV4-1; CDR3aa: CASSPWGSRDYEQYF; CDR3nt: TGCGCCAGCAGCCCCTGGGGGAGCCGTGACTACGAGCAGTACTTC
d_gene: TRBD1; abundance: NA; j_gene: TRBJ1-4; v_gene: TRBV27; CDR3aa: CASGQGRPNEKLFF; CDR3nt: TGTGCCAGCGGACAGGGTCGGCCTAATGAAAAACTGTTTTTT
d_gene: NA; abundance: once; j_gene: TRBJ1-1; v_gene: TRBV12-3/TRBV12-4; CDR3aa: CASGRGNTEAFF; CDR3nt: TGTGCCAGCGGACGGGGGAACACTGAAGCTTTCTTT
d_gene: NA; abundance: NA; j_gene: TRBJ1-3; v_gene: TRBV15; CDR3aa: CATSRDRDPGNTIYF; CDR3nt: TGTGCCACCAGCAGAGACCGGGACCCTGGAAACACCATATATTTT
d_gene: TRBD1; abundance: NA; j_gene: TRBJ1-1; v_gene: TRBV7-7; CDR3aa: CASSTTGTGVKGTEAFF; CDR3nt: TGTGCCAGCAGCACGACCGGGACAGGGGTTAAAGGGACTGAAGCTTTCTTT
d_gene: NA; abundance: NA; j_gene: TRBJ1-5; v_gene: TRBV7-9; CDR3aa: CASSLDGNQPQHF; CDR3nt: TGTGCCAGCAGCTTAGATGGCAATCAGCCCCAGCATTTT
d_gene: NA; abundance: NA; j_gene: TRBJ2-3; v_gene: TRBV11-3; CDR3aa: CASSERGRKDTQYF; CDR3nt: TGTGCCAGCAGCGAGAGGGGTCGTAAAGATACGCAGTATTTT
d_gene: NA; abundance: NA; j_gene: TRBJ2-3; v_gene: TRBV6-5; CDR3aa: CASRRTGSTDTQYF; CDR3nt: TGTGCCAGCAGACGCACAGGGAGCACAGATACGCAGTATTTT
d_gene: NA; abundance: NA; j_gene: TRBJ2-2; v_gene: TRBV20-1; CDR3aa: CSASDSSGELFF; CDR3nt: TGCAGTGCTAGTGATAGCTCCGGGGAGCTGTTTTTT
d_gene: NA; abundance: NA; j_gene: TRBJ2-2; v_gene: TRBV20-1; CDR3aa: CSADRDGELFF; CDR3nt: TGCAGTGCTGATCGGGACGGGGAGCTGTTTTTT
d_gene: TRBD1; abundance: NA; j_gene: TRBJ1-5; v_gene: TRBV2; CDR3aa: CASRDRADSNQPQHF; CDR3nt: TGTGCCAGCAGAGACAGGGCCGATAGCAATCAGCCCCAGCATTTT
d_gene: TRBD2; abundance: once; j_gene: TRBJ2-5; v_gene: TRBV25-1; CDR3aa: CASSKTSGVETQYF; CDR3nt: TGTGCCAGCAGTAAAACTAGCGGGGTGGAGACCCAGTACTTC
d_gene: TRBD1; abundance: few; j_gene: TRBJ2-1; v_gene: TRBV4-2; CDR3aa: CASSHPGQGADEQFF; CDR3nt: TGTGCCAGCAGCCATCCGGGACAGGGGGCCGATGAGCAGTTCTTC
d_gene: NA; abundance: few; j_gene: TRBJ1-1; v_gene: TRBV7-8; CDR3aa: CASSLVYTEAFF; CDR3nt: TGTGCCAGCAGCTTAGTTTACACTGAAGCTTTCTTT
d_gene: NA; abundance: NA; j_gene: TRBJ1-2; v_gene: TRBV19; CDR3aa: CASSIADGGYTF; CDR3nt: TGTGCCAGTAGTATAGCAGACGGTGGCTACACCTTC
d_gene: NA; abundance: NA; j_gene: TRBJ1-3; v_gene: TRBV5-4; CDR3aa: CASSLTAGNTIYF; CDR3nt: TGTGCCAGCAGCTTGACAGCTGGAAACACCATATATTTT
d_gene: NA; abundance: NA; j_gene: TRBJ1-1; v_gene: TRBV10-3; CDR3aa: CAITPGMANTEAFF; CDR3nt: TGTGCCATCACCCCTGGGATGGCGAACACTGAAGCTTTCTTT
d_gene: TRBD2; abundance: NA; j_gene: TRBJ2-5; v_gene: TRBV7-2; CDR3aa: CASSLRTSGGAVTQYF; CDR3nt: TGTGCCAGCAGCTTACGGACTAGCGGGGGGGCTGTGACCCAGTACTTC
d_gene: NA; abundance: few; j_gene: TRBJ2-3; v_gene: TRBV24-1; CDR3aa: CATSTITTDTQYF; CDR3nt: TGTGCCACCAGCACAATCACCACAGATACGCAGTATTTT
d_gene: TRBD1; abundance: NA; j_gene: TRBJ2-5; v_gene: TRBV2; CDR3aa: CASSGQGTAETQYF; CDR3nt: TGTGCCAGCAGTGGACAGGGTACGGCGGAGACCCAGTACTTC
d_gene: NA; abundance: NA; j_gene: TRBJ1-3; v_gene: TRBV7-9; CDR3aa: CASSTRTDGNTIYF; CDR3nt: TGTGCCAGCAGCACCCGGACTGATGGAAACACCATATATTTT
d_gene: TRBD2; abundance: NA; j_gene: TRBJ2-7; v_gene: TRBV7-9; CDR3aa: CASSLGTSGPYEQYF; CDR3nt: TGTGCCAGCAGCCTCGGGACTAGCGGACCCTACGAGCAGTACTTC
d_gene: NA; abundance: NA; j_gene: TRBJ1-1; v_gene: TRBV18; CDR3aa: CASSPPGNGEAFF; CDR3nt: TGTGCCAGCTCACCACCGGGAAACGGTGAAGCTTTCTTT
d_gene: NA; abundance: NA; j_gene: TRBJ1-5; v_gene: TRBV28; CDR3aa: CASSLGVGEPQHF; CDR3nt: TGTGCCAGCAGTTTAGGAGTCGGGGAGCCCCAGCATTTT
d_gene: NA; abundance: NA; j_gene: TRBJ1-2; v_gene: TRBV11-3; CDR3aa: CASSLAGHLYGYTF; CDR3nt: TGTGCCAGCAGCTTAGCAGGGCACCTCTATGGCTACACCTTC
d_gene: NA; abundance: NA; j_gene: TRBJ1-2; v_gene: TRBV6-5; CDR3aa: CASSLKAGYGYTF; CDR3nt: TGTGCCAGCAGTCTGAAAGCGGGATATGGCTACACCTTC